This T cell receptor beta chain was profiled in a study of shared clonotypes between healthy human individuals. Turning to the study itself: The cohort comprised a couple of women and three men. Their ages spanned 18 to 49 years.

CDR1 SGDLS and CDR2 YYNGEE come from the germline V gene. V was trimmed by 0 bases and J by 1 base, leaving 9 bases between them. The CDR3 contains 15 residues. Deep level was the assay's run setting. Every unsorted PBMC PCR replicate was loaded with about 300 ng DNA, approximately 29,000 T cell genomes. Source study methods: There were no quality scores in the junction-only immunoSEQ sequences, so filtering differed. Sequencing used immunoSEQ multiplex PCR; TCRdb keeps in-frame clones, though not all of them. V, J and clone size were drawn from that table, and D and trimming were deduced from the DNA. The repertoire holds some 500,000 clones, with around 79% as singletons.

Material for sequencing was PBMCs. The chain employs TRBV9 and TRBJ2-3; D is ambiguous. The sequence was obtained from a woman in her forties in good health. Some clones in this sample may be carry-over from other donors' samples. The CDR3 here is CASSVVVGGTDTQYF. In nucleotides, the CDR3 is TGTGCCAGCAGCGTAGTAGTTGGAGGCACAGATACGCAGTATTTT.